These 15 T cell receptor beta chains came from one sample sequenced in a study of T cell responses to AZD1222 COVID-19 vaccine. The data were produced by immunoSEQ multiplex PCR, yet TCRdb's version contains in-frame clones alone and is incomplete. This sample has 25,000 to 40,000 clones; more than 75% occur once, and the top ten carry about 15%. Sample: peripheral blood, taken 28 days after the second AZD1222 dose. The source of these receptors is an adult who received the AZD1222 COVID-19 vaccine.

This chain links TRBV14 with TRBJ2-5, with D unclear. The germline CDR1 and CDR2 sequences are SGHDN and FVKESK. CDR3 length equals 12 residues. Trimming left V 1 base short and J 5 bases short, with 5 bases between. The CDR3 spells CASSQVDETQYF. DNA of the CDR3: TGTGCCAGCAGCCAAGTGGATGAGACCCAGTACTTC. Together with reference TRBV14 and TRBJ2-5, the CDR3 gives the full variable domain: EAGVTQFPSHSVIEKGQTVTLRCDPISGHDNLYWYRRVMGKEIKFLLHFVKESKQDESGMPNNRFLAERTGGTYSTLKVQPAELEDSGVYFCASSQVDETQYFGPGTRLLVL.

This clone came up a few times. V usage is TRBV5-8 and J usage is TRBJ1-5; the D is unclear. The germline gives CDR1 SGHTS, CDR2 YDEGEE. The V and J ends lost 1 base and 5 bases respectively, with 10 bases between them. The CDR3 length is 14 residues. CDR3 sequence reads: CASSLTEIYQPQHF. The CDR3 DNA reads TGTGCCAGCAGCTTGACGGAGATATATCAGCCCCAGCATTTT.

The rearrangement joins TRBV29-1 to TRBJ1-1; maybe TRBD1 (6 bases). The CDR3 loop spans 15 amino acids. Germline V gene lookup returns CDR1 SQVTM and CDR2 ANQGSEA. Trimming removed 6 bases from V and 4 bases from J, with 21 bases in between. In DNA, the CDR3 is TGCAGCGTATCGGGGGGCCAAAAGCGGGGCACTGAAGCTTTCTTT. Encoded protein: CSVSGGQKRGTEAFF.

This CDR3 reads CAISDGTGVYGYTF. CDR3 nucleotide sequence: TGTGCCATCAGTGATGGGACTGGGGTTTATGGCTACACCTTC. The chain recombines TRBV10-3 with TRBJ1-2, with D possibly TRBD1 on 5 matching bases. The V gene lost 3 bases and the J gene lost 5 bases, with 13 bases spanning the gap. Germline V gene sequence: CDR1 ENHRY, CDR2 SYGVKD. The CDR3 covers 14 residues.

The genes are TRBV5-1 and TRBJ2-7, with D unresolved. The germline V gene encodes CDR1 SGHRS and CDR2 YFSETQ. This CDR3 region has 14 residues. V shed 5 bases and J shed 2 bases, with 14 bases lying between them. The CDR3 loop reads CASRLGPEAYEQYF. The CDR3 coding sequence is TGCGCCAGCAGACTCGGACCCGAGGCCTACGAGCAGTACTTC. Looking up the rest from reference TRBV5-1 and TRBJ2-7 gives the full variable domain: KAGVTQTPRYLIKTRGQQVTLSCSPISGHRSVSWYQQTPGQGLQFLFEYFSETQRNKGNFPGRFSGRQFSNSRSEMNVSTLELGDSALYLCASRLGPEAYEQYFGPGTRLTVT.

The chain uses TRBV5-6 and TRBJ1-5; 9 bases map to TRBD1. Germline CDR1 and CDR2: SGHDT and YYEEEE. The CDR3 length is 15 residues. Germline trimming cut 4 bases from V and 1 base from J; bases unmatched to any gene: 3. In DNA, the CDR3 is TGTGCCAGCAGCAGGGGACAGGGCAGCAATCAGCCCCAGCATTTT. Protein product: CASSRGQGSNQPQHF. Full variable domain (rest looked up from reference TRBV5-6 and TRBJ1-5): DAGVTQSPTHLIKTRGQQVTLRCSPKSGHDTVSWYQQALGQGPQFIFQYYEEEERQRGNFPDRFSGHQFPNYSSELNVNALLLGDSALYLCASSRGQGSNQPQHFGDGTRLSIL.

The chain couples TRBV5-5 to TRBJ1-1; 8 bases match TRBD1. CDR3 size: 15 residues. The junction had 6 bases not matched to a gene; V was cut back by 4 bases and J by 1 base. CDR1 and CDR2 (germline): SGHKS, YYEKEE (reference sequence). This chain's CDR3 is CASSRGQGANTEAFF. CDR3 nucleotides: TGTGCCAGCAGCCGTGGACAGGGAGCGAACACTGAAGCTTTCTTT.

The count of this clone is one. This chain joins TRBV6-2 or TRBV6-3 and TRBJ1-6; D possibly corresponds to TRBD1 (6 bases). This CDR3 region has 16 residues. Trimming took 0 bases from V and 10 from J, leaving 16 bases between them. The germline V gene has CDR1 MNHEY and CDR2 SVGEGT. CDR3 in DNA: TGTGCCAGCAGTTACTCCGGCAGGGGCCTAGGGTCACCCCTCCACTTT. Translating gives CASSYSGRGLGSPLHF.

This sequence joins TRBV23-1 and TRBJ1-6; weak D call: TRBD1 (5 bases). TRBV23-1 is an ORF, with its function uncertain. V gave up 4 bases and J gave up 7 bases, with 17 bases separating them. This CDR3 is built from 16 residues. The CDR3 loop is CASSPEGGAGNSPLHF. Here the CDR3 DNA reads TGCGCCAGCAGTCCCGAAGGTGGGGCAGGCAATTCACCCCTCCACTTT.

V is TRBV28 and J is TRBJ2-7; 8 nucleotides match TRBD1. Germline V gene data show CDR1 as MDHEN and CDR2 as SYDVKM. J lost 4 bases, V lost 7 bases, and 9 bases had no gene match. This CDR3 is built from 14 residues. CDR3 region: CASNAGGVGYEQYF. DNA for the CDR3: TGTGCCAGCAACGCAGGGGGCGTTGGGTACGAGCAGTACTTC.

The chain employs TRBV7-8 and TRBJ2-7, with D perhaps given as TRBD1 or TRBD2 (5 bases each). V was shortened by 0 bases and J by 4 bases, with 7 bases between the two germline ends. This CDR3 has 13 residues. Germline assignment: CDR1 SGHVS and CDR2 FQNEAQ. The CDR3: CASSLARGYEQYF. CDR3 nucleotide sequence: TGTGCCAGCAGCTTAGCGAGGGGTTACGAGCAGTACTTC.

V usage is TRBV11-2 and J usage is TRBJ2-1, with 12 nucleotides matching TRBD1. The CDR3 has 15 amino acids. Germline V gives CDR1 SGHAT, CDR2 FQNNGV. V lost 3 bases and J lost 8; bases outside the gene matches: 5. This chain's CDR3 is CASSFSGTGGYEQFF. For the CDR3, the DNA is TGTGCCAGCAGCTTTTCCGGGACAGGGGGCTATGAGCAGTTCTTC. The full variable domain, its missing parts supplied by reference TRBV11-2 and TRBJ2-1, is EAGVAQSPRYKIIEKRQSVAFWCNPISGHATLYWYQQILGQGPKLLIQFQNNGVVDDSQLPKDRFSAERLKGVDSTLKIQPAKLEDSAVYLCASSFSGTGGYEQFFGPGTRLTVL.

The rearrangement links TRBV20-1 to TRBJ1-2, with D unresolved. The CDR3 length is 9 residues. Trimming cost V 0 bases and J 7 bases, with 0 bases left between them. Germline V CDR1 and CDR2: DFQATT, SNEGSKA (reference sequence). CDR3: CSARDGYTF. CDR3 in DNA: TGCAGTGCTAGAGATGGCTACACCTTC.

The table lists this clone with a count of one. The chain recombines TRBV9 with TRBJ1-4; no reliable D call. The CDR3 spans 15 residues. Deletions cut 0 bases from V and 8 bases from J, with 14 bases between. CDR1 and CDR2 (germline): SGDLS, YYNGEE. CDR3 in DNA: TGTGCCAGCAGCGTAGGTCCCGGACCGCGGGAAAAACTGTTTTTT. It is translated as CASSVGPGPREKLFF.

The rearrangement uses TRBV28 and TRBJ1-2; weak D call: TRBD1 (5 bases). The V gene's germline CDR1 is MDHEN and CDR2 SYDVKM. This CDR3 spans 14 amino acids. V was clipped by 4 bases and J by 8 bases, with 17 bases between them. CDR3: CASSSHQGAGGYTF. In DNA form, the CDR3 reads TGTGCCAGCAGTTCCCATCAAGGGGCGGGCGGCTACACCTTC.